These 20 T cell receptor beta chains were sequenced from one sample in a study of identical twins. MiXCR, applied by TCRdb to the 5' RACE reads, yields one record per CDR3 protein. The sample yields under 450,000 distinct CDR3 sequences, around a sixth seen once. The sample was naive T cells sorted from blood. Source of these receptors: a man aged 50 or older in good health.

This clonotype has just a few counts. CDR3 in amino acids: CASREVSNEQFF. The CDR3 nucleotides are TGTGCCAGCAGAGAAGTTTCCAATGAGCAGTTCTTC. This sequence joins TRBV27 and TRBJ2-1; D gene uncertain. CDR1 is MNHEY and CDR2 is SMNVEV in the germline V gene (reference sequence). V was shortened by 6 bases and J by 6 bases, with 9 bases between the two germline ends. The CDR3 spans 12 residues.

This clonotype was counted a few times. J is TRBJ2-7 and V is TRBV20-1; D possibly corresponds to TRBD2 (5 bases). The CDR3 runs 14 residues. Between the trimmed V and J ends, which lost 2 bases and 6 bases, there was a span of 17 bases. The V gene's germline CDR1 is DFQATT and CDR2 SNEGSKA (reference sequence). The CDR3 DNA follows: TGCAGTGCTAGAAGGACTTCCCCTCTAGGCGAGCAGTACTTC. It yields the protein CSARRTSPLGEQYF.

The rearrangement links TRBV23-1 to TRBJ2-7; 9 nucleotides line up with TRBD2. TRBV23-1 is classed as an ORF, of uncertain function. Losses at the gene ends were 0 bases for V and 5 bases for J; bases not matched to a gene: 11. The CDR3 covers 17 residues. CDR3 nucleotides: TGCGCCAGCAGTCAATCGGGCACCGGGACTAGCACCCACGAGCAGTACTTC. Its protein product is CASSQSGTGTSTHEQYF.

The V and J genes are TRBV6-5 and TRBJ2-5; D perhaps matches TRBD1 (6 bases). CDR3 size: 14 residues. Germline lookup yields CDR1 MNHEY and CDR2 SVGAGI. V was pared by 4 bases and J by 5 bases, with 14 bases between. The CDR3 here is CASSLPGVGETQYF. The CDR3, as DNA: TGTGCCAGCAGTTTACCAGGGGTAGGGGAGACCCAGTACTTC.

The CDR3 loop reads CASSQDWRGTEAFF. In DNA form, the CDR3 reads TGCGCCAGCAGCCAAGATTGGCGAGGGACTGAAGCTTTCTTT. The rearrangement uses TRBV4-3 and TRBJ1-1, with unresolved D. V was trimmed by 0 bases and J by 5 bases, leaving 10 bases between them. The CDR3 has 14 amino acids. The germline CDR1 and CDR2 sequences are LGHNA and YSLEER.

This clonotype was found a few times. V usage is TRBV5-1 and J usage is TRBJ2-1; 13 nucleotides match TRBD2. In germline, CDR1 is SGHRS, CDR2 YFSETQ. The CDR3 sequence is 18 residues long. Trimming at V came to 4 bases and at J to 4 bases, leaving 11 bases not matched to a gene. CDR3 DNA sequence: TGCGCCAGCAGCCCATCATTCGGACTAGCGGGAGTGTACAATGAGCAGTTCTTC. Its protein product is CASSPSFGLAGVYNEQFF.

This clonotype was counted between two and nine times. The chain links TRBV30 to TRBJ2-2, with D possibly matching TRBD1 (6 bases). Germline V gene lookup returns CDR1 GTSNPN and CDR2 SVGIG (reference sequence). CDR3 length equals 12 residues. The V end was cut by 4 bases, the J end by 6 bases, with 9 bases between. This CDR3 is CAWISGAGELFF. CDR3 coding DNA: TGTGCCTGGATTTCAGGGGCCGGGGAGCTGTTTTTT.

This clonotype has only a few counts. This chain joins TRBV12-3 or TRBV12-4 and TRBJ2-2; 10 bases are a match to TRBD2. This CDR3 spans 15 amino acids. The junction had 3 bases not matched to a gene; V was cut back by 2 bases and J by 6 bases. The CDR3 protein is CASSLHGLAAGELFF. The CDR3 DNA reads TGTGCCAGCAGTTTACACGGACTAGCGGCCGGGGAGCTGTTTTTT.

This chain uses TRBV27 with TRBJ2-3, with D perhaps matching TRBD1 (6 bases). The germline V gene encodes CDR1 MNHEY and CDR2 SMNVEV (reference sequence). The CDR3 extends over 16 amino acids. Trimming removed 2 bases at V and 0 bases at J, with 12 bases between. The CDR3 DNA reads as TGTGCCAGCAGTTTAATAGGGGGACATAGCACAGATACGCAGTATTTT. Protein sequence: CASSLIGGHSTDTQYF.

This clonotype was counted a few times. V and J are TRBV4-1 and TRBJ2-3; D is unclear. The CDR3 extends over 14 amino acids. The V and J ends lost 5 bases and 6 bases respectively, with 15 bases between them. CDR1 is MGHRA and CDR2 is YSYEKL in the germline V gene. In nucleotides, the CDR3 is TGCGCCAGCAGCTCAACGAAGGTCATTGATACGCAGTATTTT. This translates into CASSSTKVIDTQYF.

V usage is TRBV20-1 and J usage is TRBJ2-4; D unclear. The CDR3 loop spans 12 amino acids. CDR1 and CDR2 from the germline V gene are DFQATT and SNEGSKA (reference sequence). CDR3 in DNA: TGCAGCACCCGATCCCGAGAGTTGATTCAGTACTTC. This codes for CSTRSRELIQYF.

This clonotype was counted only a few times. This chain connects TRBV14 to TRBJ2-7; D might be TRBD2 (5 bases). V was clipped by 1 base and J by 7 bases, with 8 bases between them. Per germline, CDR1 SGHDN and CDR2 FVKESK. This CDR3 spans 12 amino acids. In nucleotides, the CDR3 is TGTGCCAGCAGCCAAGTGACGGGGGAGCAGTACTTC. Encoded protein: CASSQVTGEQYF.

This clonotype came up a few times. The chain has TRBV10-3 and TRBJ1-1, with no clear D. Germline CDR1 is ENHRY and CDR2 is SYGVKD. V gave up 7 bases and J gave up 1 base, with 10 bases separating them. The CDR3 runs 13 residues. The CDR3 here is CAITETTNTEAFF. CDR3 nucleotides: TGTGCCATCACGGAGACCACGAACACTGAAGCTTTCTTT.

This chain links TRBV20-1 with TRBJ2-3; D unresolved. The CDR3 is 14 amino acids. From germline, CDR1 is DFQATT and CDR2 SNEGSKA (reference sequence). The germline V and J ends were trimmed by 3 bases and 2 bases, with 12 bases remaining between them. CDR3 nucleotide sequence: TGCAGTGCTAGTTTGGCCCTCTACACAGATACGCAGTATTTT. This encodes CSASLALYTDTQYF.

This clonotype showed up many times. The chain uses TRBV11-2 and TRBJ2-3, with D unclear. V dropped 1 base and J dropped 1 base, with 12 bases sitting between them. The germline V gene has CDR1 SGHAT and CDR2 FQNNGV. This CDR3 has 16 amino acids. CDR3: CASSLGFAVGTDTQYF. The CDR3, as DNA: TGTGCCAGCAGCTTAGGATTCGCAGTTGGCACAGATACGCAGTATTTT.

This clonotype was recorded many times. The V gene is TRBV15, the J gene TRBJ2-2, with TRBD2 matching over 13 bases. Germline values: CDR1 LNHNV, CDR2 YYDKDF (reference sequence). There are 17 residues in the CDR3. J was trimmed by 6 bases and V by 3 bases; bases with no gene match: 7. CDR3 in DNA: TGTGCCACCAGCAGGAGACAGACTAGCGGGGGGCCCGGGGAGCTGTTTTTT. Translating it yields CATSRRQTSGGPGELFF. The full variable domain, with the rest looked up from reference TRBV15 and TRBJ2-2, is DAMVIQNPRYQVTQFGKPVTLSCSQTLNHNVMYWYQQKSSQAPKLLFHYYDKDFNNEADTPDNFQSRRPNTSFCFLDIRSPGLGDTAMYLCATSRRQTSGGPGELFFGEGSRLTVL.

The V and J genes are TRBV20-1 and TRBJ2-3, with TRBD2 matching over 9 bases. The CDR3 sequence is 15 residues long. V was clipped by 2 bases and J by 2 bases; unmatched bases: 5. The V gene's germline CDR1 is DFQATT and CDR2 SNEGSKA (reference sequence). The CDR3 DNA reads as TGCAGTGCTAGACGGGGCGGGAGGGCCACAGATACGCAGTATTTT. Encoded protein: CSARRGGRATDTQYF.

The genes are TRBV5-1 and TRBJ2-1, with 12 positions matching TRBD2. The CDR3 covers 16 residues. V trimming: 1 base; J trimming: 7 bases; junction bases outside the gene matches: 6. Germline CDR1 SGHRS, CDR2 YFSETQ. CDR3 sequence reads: CASSLWTSGAGNEQFF. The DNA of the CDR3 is TGCGCCAGCAGCTTGTGGACTAGCGGGGCCGGGAATGAGCAGTTCTTC.

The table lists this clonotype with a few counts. The CDR3 spells CASSDRTTGRTQYF. DNA of the CDR3: TGCGCCAGCAGCGATAGAACAACAGGGCGGACGCAGTATTTT. This rearrangement joins TRBV5-1 to TRBJ2-3; D may be TRBD1 (6 bases). The V gene's germline CDR1 is SGHRS and CDR2 YFSETQ. This CDR3 contains 14 residues. Trimming pared 4 bases from V and 9 bases from J, leaving 18 bases between.

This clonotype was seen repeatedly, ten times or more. The CDR3 DNA is TGTGCCAGCAGCCGTACTACTAGCGGGAGATTGGGAGATACGCAGTATTTT. Encoded protein: CASSRTTSGRLGDTQYF. This chain joins TRBV7-9 and TRBJ2-3, with 11 bases matching TRBD2. The CDR3 is 17 amino acids. CDR1 SEHNR and CDR2 FQNEAQ come from the germline V gene (reference sequence). With 5 bases clipped from V and 5 bases from J, the junction kept 12 bases outside the gene matches.